This T cell receptor beta chain was documented in a study of OX40 agonist ivuxolimab in advanced cancers. The V segment lost 1 base and the J segment 3 bases; nucleotides outside the gene matches: 7. Looked up from germline, CDR1 is MNHNS and CDR2 is SASEGT. CDR3 length: 17 residues. Generated by immunoSEQ multiplex PCR, the TCRdb table keeps only in-frame clones and is missing some. The table has 73,000 or so clones, about 90% seen once. This chain links TRBV6-1 with TRBJ2-5; 11 positions match TRBD2. This TCR came from an adult with an advanced solid tumor such as melanoma, head and neck, liver or kidney cancer. The material was CD4+ or CD8+ T cells sorted from blood, obtained in a trial of the OX40 agonist ivuxolimab. The CDR3 sequence: CASSEGKTSGAKETQYF. CDR3 sequence (DNA): TGTGCCAGCAGTGAAGGAAAGACTAGCGGGGCCAAAGAGACCCAGTACTTC.